Listed below are T cell receptor beta chains from one sample, sequenced in a study of blood T cell repertoires in COVID-19. Sequencing used immunoSEQ multiplex PCR; TCRdb keeps in-frame clones, though not all of them. The sample records 100,000 to 150,000 clones, about 80% being singletons. What was sequenced was peripheral blood. Receptors were obtained from a middle-aged man with active or convalescent COVID-19. CDR3s include the opening cysteine and the closing phenylalanine or tryptophan. A D gene is named only where the DNA matches it firmly. For some rows the clone size is stated as once, few or many, or as a class when expanded; others skip it.

v_call	j_call	clone_size	d_call	cdr3_aa	cdr3_nt
TRBV11-2	TRBJ2-1	few	TRBD2	CASSLDLAGGREQFF	TGTGCCAGCAGCTTAGACCTAGCGGGAGGCAGGGAGCAGTTCTTC
TRBV6-5	TRBJ2-7	.	.	CASSYSIGAGYEQYF	TGTGCCAGCAGTTACTCGATCGGGGCGGGGTACGAGCAGTACTTC
TRBV11-2	TRBJ1-1	.	.	CASSFPMTGAFF	TGTGCCAGCAGCTTTCCTATGACGGGAGCTTTCTTT
TRBV5-6	TRBJ2-3	.	TRBD2	CASSLDLAGGPDTQYF	TGTGCCAGCAGCTTGGATTTAGCGGGAGGCCCAGATACGCAGTATTTT
TRBV6-5	TRBJ1-4	.	TRBD1	CATRDRGNEKLFF	TGTGCCACCCGGGACAGGGGTAATGAAAAACTGTTTTTT
TRBV5-4	TRBJ1-2	once	TRBD1	CASSLALTGGRGYTF	TGTGCCAGCAGCTTGGCCTTAACAGGGGGCCGGGGCTACACCTTC
TRBV6-5	TRBJ1-6	once	.	CASWGVPNSPLHF	TGTGCCAGCTGGGGGGTTCCAAATTCACCCCTCCACTTT
TRBV19	TRBJ1-4	.	.	CASSTSGDTNEKLFF	TGTGCCAGTAGTACCTCAGGGGACACTAATGAAAAACTGTTTTTT
TRBV9	TRBJ1-1	.	.	CASSIGRRTEAFF	TGTGCCAGCAGCATAGGCCGGAGGACTGAAGCTTTCTTT
TRBV2	TRBJ2-5	once	.	CASSPDYQETQYF	TGTGCCAGCAGTCCGGACTATCAAGAGACCCAGTACTTC
TRBV27	TRBJ2-1	.	TRBD2	CASSPASGREVYNEQFF	TGTGCCAGCAGTCCAGCTAGCGGGAGGGAGGTCTACAATGAGCAGTTCTTC
TRBV6-5	TRBJ2-3	.	.	CGSGGGVADTQYF	TGTGGCTCGGGGGGCGGCGTCGCAGATACGCAGTATTTT
TRBV19	TRBJ2-2	.	TRBD1	CASRPLLQGAGATGELFF	TGTGCCAGTAGGCCCCTCCTACAGGGGGCGGGGGCAACCGGGGAGCTGTTTTTT
TRBV18	TRBJ2-1	.	TRBD2	CASSPRMGGRNEQFF	TGTGCCAGCTCACCACGAATGGGAGGGCGCAATGAGCAGTTCTTC
TRBV30	TRBJ1-2	many	TRBD1	CAWSPRDRWNYGYTF	TGTGCCTGGAGTCCCCGGGACAGGTGGAACTATGGCTACACCTTC
TRBV27	TRBJ1-5	.	.	CASSLNGYNQPQHF	TGTGCCAGCAGTTTAAACGGGTACAATCAGCCCCAGCATTTT
TRBV2	TRBJ2-3	.	.	CASIGGGTDTQYF	TGTGCCAGCATAGGGGGGGGGACAGATACGCAGTATTTT
TRBV10-2	TRBJ2-1	.	TRBD1	CASSPGTATYNEQFF	TGCGCCAGCAGTCCCGGGACAGCGACTTACAATGAGCAGTTCTTC
TRBV11-3	TRBJ2-1	few	.	CASSLDPTDNEQFF	TGTGCCAGCAGCTTAGATCCCACGGACAATGAGCAGTTCTTC
TRBV11-2	TRBJ1-3	.	.	CASSWTDSSSGGTIYF	TGTGCCAGCAGCTGGACGGACAGTTCATCAGGAGGCACCATATATTTT
TRBV30	TRBJ1-3	.	.	CAWSVGKTGWANTIYF	TGTGCCTGGAGTGTCGGGAAAACAGGGTGGGCAAACACCATATATTTT
TRBV30	TRBJ1-4	.	TRBD1	CAWSGTTGGLRKLFF	TGTGCCTGGAGTGGGACAACAGGGGGGCTGAGAAAACTGTTTTTT
TRBV27	TRBJ2-7	.	.	CASSTTSGSYEQYF	TGTGCCAGCAGCACTACTAGTGGCTCCTACGAGCAGTACTTC
TRBV14	TRBJ1-3	.	.	CASSRTAGNTIYF	TGTGCCAGCAGCCGGACAGCTGGAAACACCATATATTTT
TRBV6-5	TRBJ2-1	.	TRBD1	CASRYRGSSYNEQFF	TGTGCCAGCAGATACAGGGGGAGCTCCTACAATGAGCAGTTCTTC
TRBV5-1	TRBJ2-1	many	TRBD1	CASSRARTGGLDNEQFF	TGCGCCAGCAGCCGGGCCCGGACAGGGGGACTGGACAATGAGCAGTTCTTC
TRBV30	TRBJ2-1	.	TRBD2	CAWNRLAGNNEQFF	TGTGCCTGGAACCGGCTAGCGGGAAACAATGAGCAGTTCTTC
TRBV19	TRBJ1-1	.	.	CASSKTNGNTEAFF	TGTGCCAGTAGTAAGACTAACGGGAACACTGAAGCTTTCTTT
TRBV7-9	TRBJ1-2	.	.	CASSPPVDYGYTF	TGTGCCAGCAGCCCGCCGGTCGACTATGGCTACACCTTC
TRBV6-5	TRBJ1-2	once	TRBD1	CASRGTGPLYGYTF	TGTGCCAGCAGAGGGACAGGCCCTCTCTATGGCTACACCTTC
TRBV5-1	TRBJ2-1	.	TRBD2	CASSLATVAGGEQFF	TGCGCCAGCAGCTTGGCCACCGTAGCGGGAGGAGAGCAGTTCTTC
TRBV11-3	TRBJ2-2	.	.	CASSSRDSASIGELFF	TGTGCCAGCAGCTCCCGGGATAGCGCGAGTATCGGGGAGCTGTTTTTT
TRBV9	TRBJ2-2	.	.	CASSGGNTGELFF	TGTGCCAGCAGCGGAGGGAACACCGGGGAGCTGTTTTTT
TRBV7-9	TRBJ2-1	.	TRBD1	CASSRLGTGRNEQFF	TGTGCCAGCAGCCGACTGGGGACAGGGAGGAATGAGCAGTTCTTC
TRBV6-5	TRBJ1-4	.	.	CASSYSRVATNEKLFF	TGTGCCAGCAGTTACTCGAGGGTAGCAACTAATGAAAAACTGTTTTTT
TRBV19	TRBJ1-5	.	.	CASSIVEVFPQPQHF	TGTGCCAGTAGTATAGTCGAGGTCTTCCCTCAGCCCCAGCATTTT
TRBV7-3	TRBJ2-7	.	TRBD2	CASSFTSGAPHEQYF	TGTGCCAGCAGCTTTACTAGCGGGGCCCCCCACGAGCAGTACTTC
TRBV12-1	TRBJ1-3	.	.	CASSSRDRGLRNTIYF	TGTGCCAGCAGCTCCCGGGACAGGGGGCTGAGAAACACCATATATTTT
TRBV14	TRBJ2-7	.	.	CASSPWDSEQYF	TGTGCCAGCAGTCCCTGGGACTCCGAGCAGTACTTC
TRBV10-2	TRBJ2-5	.	TRBD2	CASSELGLAGEYLEGETQYF	TGCGCCAGCAGTGAGTTGGGACTAGCGGGAGAGTACCTCGAGGGGGAGACCCAGTACTTC
TRBV29-1	TRBJ1-2	.	TRBD1	CSVGQGSYGYTF	TGCAGCGTTGGACAGGGAAGCTATGGCTACACCTTC
TRBV19	TRBJ1-1	once	.	CASRRSGGNTEAFF	TGTGCCAGTAGGAGATCGGGAGGTAACACTGAAGCTTTCTTT
TRBV24-1	TRBJ2-7	.	TRBD2	CATSDPSGHSYEQYF	TGTGCCACCAGTGACCCTAGCGGACACTCCTACGAGCAGTACTTC
TRBV10-3	TRBJ2-5	.	TRBD1	CAISGQGGDETQYF	TGTGCCATCAGTGGACAGGGGGGAGACGAGACCCAGTACTTC
TRBV28	TRBJ1-5	.	TRBD1	CASSYRGHQPQHF	TGTGCCAGCAGTTACAGGGGGCATCAGCCCCAGCATTTT
TRBV3-1/TRBV3-2	TRBJ1-4	.	TRBD1	CASSQGSGGGEKLFF	TGTGCCAGCAGCCAAGGGTCAGGGGGTGGTGAAAAACTGTTTTTT